The clone carrying this T cell receptor (beta chain) has a count of ten or more. The antigen is not known. The data belong to a study of blood T cells in healthy people across ages. Primers used in a second PCR of roughly 7 to 11 cycles were a sample-barcoded 5' primer and a J-beta primer mix. MiXCR was run by TCRdb on the 5' RACE reads, yielding one entry per CDR3 protein. Of around 1,700,000 distinct CDR3 sequences listed, roughly 27% are singletons. Donor samples were obtained from healthy Caucasian individuals from Russia, aged 6 to 90. Per germline, CDR1 SGHRS and CDR2 YFSETQ. Trimming cost V 4 bases and J 4 bases, with 14 bases left between them. This CDR3 contains 14 residues. Broader study findings: Comparison with aged donors showed that long-lived donors had more naive CD4+ cells and higher diversity. In the absence of known donor CMV status, changes in expanded clonotypes were possibly confounded.

The source of this sequence is a woman aged 30 to 39 in good health. J is TRBJ2-5 and V is TRBV5-1; D is ambiguous. Sequencing was carried out using blood. The CDR3 loop is CASSPVGLGETQYF. CDR3 nucleotides: TGCGCCAGCAGCCCTGTGGGTCTAGGAGAGACCCAGTACTTC.